These 20 T cell receptor beta chains came from one sample sequenced in a study of cytomegalovirus exposure and HLA in healthy donors. This PCR relied on a set of 60 Vbeta primers and 13 Jbeta primers. Only in-frame clones appear in the TCRdb table, and some are missing; sequencing was by immunoSEQ multiplex PCR. This table holds approximately 140,000 clones, about two thirds found once. The sequenced material came from PBMCs. These receptors were obtained from a woman aged 18-35 years in good health and CMV-seronegative.

In regard to this clone: A junction boundary mismatches the germline segment, possibly from a read error. Other DNA sequences in the same sample also yield this CDR3. J is TRBJ1-5 and V is TRBV6-5, with TRBD1 matching 8 bases. The CDR3 sequence is 13 residues long. Germline CDR1 reads MNHEY; CDR2 reads SVGAGI. CDR3 sequence reads: CASSMDRARPQHF. The CDR3 DNA sequence: TGTGCCAGCAGTATGGACAGGGCCCGGCCCCAACATTTT.

The chain joins TRBV5-6 to TRBJ2-2; perhaps TRBD2 as D (5 bases). The CDR3 runs to 14 residues. The germline gives CDR1 SGHDT, CDR2 YYEEEE. Trimming cost V 2 bases and J 6 bases, with 11 bases left between them. CDR3 sequence: CASSFGGRAGELFF. The CDR3 DNA sequence: TGTGCCAGCAGCTTCGGCGGGCGGGCCGGGGAGCTGTTTTTT. Using reference TRBV5-6 and TRBJ2-2 for the parts outside the CDR3, the full variable domain is DAGVTQSPTHLIKTRGQQVTLRCSPKSGHDTVSWYQQALGQGPQFIFQYYEEEERQRGNFPDRFSGHQFPNYSSELNVNALLLGDSALYLCASSFGGRAGELFFGEGSRLTVL.

This chain connects TRBV7-9 to TRBJ2-1, with 7 positions matching TRBD1. This CDR3 contains 15 residues. Germline CDR1 reads SEHNR; CDR2 reads FQNEAQ (reference sequence). Losses at the gene ends were 5 bases for V and 7 bases for J; bases not matched to a gene: 11. Here the CDR3 DNA reads TGTGCCAGCAGCAAAACGGGACGACAGGGTAATGAGCAGTTCTTC. Protein sequence: CASSKTGRQGNEQFF.

V is TRBV28 and J is TRBJ1-1; 8 nucleotides match TRBD1. The CDR3 sequence is 15 residues long. The V segment lost 2 bases and the J segment 1 base; nucleotides outside the gene matches: 3. CDR1 and CDR2 from the germline V gene are MDHEN and SYDVKM. The CDR3 sequence: CASSLAGQGNTEAFF. CDR3 nucleotides: TGTGCCAGCAGTTTAGCTGGACAGGGGAACACTGAAGCTTTCTTT.

This clone was detected once. The gene calls are TRBV5-1 and TRBJ2-2; D perhaps matches TRBD2 (6 bases). The ends were cut back, 3 bases at V and 6 bases at J, with 15 bases in the middle. Germline V gives CDR1 SGHRS, CDR2 YFSETQ. The CDR3 covers 15 residues. The CDR3 protein is CASSSGQGGSGELFF. In DNA form, the CDR3 reads TGCGCCAGCAGCTCCGGTCAGGGAGGTTCCGGGGAGCTGTTTTTT.

This chain joins TRBV11-2 and TRBJ1-4; 8 bases align to TRBD1. The CDR3 covers 17 residues. CDR1 and CDR2 from the germline V gene are SGHAT and FQNNGV. Trimming at V came to 4 bases and at J to 3 bases, leaving 10 bases not matched to a gene. The CDR3 DNA follows: TGTGCCAGCAGCTCGTCCACAGGGGGACTTCCTAATGAAAAACTGTTTTTT. Translating gives CASSSSTGGLPNEKLFF.

This chain joins TRBV6-6 and TRBJ2-7, with D possibly being TRBD1 (6 bases). The CDR3 length is 12 residues. Trimming left V 6 bases short and J 12 bases short, with 18 bases between. From germline, CDR1 is MNHNY and CDR2 SVGAGI (reference sequence). CDR3 bases: TGTGCCAGCAGGGACCCGGACAGTGCGGTGTACTTC. Its translation: CASRDPDSAVYF.

The chain carries TRBV6-5 and TRBJ2-2, with no clear D. V was clipped by 5 bases and J by 5 bases, with 9 bases between them. In germline, CDR1 is MNHEY, CDR2 SVGAGI. The CDR3 consists of 13 residues. CDR3 DNA: TGTGCCAGCAGTGATTTCCAGACCGGGGAGCTGTTTTTT. It encodes CASSDFQTGELFF.

The gene calls are TRBV11-2 and TRBJ2-7; a weak D match, TRBD1 (6 bases). The CDR3 length is 14 residues. The V end was cut by 5 bases, the J end by 0 bases, with 11 bases between. CDR1 and CDR2 from the germline V gene are SGHAT and FQNNGV. CDR3 region: CASSHPGHSYEQYV. CDR3 DNA: TGTGCCAGCAGCCATCCGGGACACTCCTACGAGCAGTACGTC.

V is TRBV4-3 and J is TRBJ1-6, with D unresolved. The V end lost 0 bases, the J end lost 9 bases, and 6 bases lay between the germline ends. Germline V CDR1 and CDR2: LGHNA, YSLEER. The CDR3 runs to 13 residues. The CDR3 loop is CASSQDRPSPLHF. The CDR3 DNA reads TGCGCCAGCAGCCAAGATCGTCCTTCACCCCTCCACTTT.

This chain connects TRBV5-1 to TRBJ2-3; the D gene is possibly TRBD1 (6 bases). From germline, CDR1 is SGHRS and CDR2 YFSETQ. The CDR3 has 15 amino acids. V shed 2 bases and J shed 2 bases, with 12 bases lying between them. This CDR3 reads CASSFDGQYTDTQYF. The CDR3 DNA follows: TGCGCCAGCAGCTTTGACGGACAGTACACAGATACGCAGTATTTT. The entire variable domain, with the rest obtained from reference TRBV5-1 and TRBJ2-3, is as follows: KAGVTQTPRYLIKTRGQQVTLSCSPISGHRSVSWYQQTPGQGLQFLFEYFSETQRNKGNFPGRFSGRQFSNSRSEMNVSTLELGDSALYLCASSFDGQYTDTQYFGPGTRLTVL.

V and J are TRBV5-8 and TRBJ1-2; D gene uncertain. V was pared by 0 bases and J by 8 bases, with 11 bases between. There are 13 residues in the CDR3. Germline-derived CDR1 and CDR2 are SGHTS and YDEGEE. DNA for the CDR3: TGTGCCAGCAGCTTGGCTCGACTATCGGGCTACACCTTC. Translation: CASSLARLSGYTF.

The chain uses TRBV25-1 and TRBJ2-1, with D uncertain. Trimming stripped 6 bases from V and 4 bases from J, with 4 bases between. The CDR3 length is 11 residues. Germline CDR1 reads MGHDK; CDR2 reads SYGVNS. The CDR3 reads CASREYNEQFF. The CDR3 DNA is TGTGCCAGCAGGGAGTACAATGAGCAGTTCTTC.

The chain links TRBV5-4 to TRBJ2-1; 9 bases agree with TRBD2. Germline CDR1 is SGHNT and CDR2 is YYREEE (reference sequence). The CDR3 totals 13 residues. V was pared by 0 bases and J by 15 bases, with 7 bases of the junction left unmatched. CDR3 DNA sequence: TGTGCCAGCAGCTTGGCCGGGACTAGCAGTTGGTTCTTC. This encodes CASSLAGTSSWFF.

The rearrangement uses TRBV6-6 and TRBJ2-7, with 11 nucleotides matching TRBD2. The V and J ends lost 6 bases and 6 bases, in that order; junction bases with no gene match: 13. This CDR3 is 16 amino acids long. Looked up from germline, CDR1 is MNHNY and CDR2 is SVGAGI (reference sequence). The CDR3 DNA reads as TGTGCCAGCAGCGCCCCCGGGACTAGCGGACCGAGCGAGCAGTACGTC. It specifies CASSAPGTSGPSEQYV.

J is TRBJ2-1 and V is TRBV6-1; TRBD1 might be the D (6 bases). This CDR3 is 14 amino acids long. Looked up from germline, CDR1 is MNHNS and CDR2 is SASEGT. Trimming took off 4 bases at V and 5 bases at J, with 12 bases between the two ends. CDR3 sequence reads: CASSGYRVDNEQFF. CDR3 coding DNA: TGTGCCAGCAGTGGATACAGGGTTGACAATGAGCAGTTCTTC.

As to this clone: A junction boundary mismatches the germline segment, possibly from a read error. This chain uses TRBV5-1 with TRBJ2-4, with D possibly being TRBD1 (5 bases). The germline gives CDR1 SGHRS, CDR2 YFSETQ. This CDR3 region has 14 residues. In DNA form, the CDR3 reads TGCGCCAGCAGCTTGGTGCAGGGAAGGAACAGTCAGTACTTC. This encodes CASSLVQGRNSQYF.

The chain carries TRBV30 and TRBJ1-2; TRBD1 matches 9 bases. After removal of 6 bases from V and 5 bases from J, the junction contained 10 bases not matched to a gene. Germline V gene lookup returns CDR1 GTSNPN and CDR2 SVGIG (reference sequence). The CDR3 consists of 14 residues. In DNA form, the CDR3 reads TGTGCCTGCGCCGTATACAGGGGGCAATATGGCTACACCTTC. Translating gives CACAVYRGQYGYTF.

The V and J genes are TRBV27 and TRBJ1-1; perhaps TRBD1 as D (6 bases). V lost 7 bases, J lost 3 bases, and 18 bases lay in between. CDR1 is MNHEY and CDR2 is SMNVEV in the germline V gene (reference sequence). The CDR3 is made up of 15 amino acids. The CDR3 loop is CASIPSQGRYTEAFF. The CDR3 DNA is TGTGCCAGCATCCCCTCACAGGGACGCTACACTGAAGCTTTCTTT.

V gene TRBV4-2 combines with J gene TRBJ1-2; D unresolved. Trimming took 0 bases from V and 2 from J, leaving 7 bases between them. Germline V gene sequence: CDR1 LGHNA, CDR2 YNFKEQ. This CDR3 is 14 amino acids long. The CDR3 sequence is CASSQEKLNYGYTF. CDR3 coding DNA: TGTGCCAGCAGCCAAGAAAAGCTGAACTATGGCTACACCTTC.